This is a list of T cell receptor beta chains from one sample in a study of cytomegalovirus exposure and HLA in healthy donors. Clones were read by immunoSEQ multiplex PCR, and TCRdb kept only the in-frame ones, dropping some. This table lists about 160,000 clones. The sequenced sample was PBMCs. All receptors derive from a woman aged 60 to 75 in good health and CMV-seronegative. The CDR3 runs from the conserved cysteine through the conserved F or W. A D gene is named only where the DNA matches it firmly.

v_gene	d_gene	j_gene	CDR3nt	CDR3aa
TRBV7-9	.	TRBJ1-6	TGTGCCAGCAGCTTCCCTCCTCAGGGCCACTGGAATTCACCCCTCCACTTT	CASSFPPQGHWNSPLHF
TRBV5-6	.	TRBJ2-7	TGTGCCAGCAGCTTGACGGCCTACGAGCAGTACTTC	CASSLTAYEQYF
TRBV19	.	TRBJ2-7	TGTGCCAGTGCCCCCGAGACAGGCCTCTACGAGCAGTACTTC	CASAPETGLYEQYF
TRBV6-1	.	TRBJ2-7	TGTGCCCACCGCGCTTCCTACGAGCAGTACTTC	CAHRASYEQYF
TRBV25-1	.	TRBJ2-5	TGTGCCAGCAGTGCTTTACAGGGCCGAGAGACCCAGTACTTC	CASSALQGRETQYF
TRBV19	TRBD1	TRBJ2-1	TGTGCCAGTAGTATTCGACAGGGGGTCTACAATGAGCAGTTCTTC	CASSIRQGVYNEQFF
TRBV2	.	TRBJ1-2	TGTGCCAGCAGAGAAAATTCGGGGGGCACCTTC	CASRENSGGTF
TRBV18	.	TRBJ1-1	TGTGCCAGCTCACCAACAGGAACAAACACTGAAGCTTTCTTT	CASSPTGTNTEAFF
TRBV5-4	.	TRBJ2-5	TGTGCCAGCAGCTTGGCAGGGCCGGAGACCCAGTACTTC	CASSLAGPETQYF
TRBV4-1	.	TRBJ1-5	TGCGCCAGCAGCCAGGACAGTAGCAATCAGCCCCAGCATTTT	CASSQDSSNQPQHF
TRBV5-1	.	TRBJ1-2	TGCGCCAGCAGCCCGGACAGTAACTATGGCTACACCTTC	CASSPDSNYGYTF
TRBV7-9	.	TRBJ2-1	TGTGCCAGCAGCTTTACAGGGGGGGGCAATGAGCAGTTCTTC	CASSFTGGGNEQFF
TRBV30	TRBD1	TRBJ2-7	TGTGCCTGGAGTGAGGACAGGGGGCCCTACGAGCAGTACTTC	CAWSEDRGPYEQYF
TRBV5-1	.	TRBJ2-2	TGCGCCAGCAGCTTGGGGGGCAGGACGAACACCGGGGAGCTGTTTTTT	CASSLGGRTNTGELFF
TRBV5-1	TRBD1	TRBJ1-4	TGCGCCAGCAGCCTAACAGGGGGAAGTGAAAAACTGTTTTTT	CASSLTGGSEKLFF
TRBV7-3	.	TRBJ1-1	TGTGCCAGCAGCTTAAAGCCTCGGGGGGTTAACACTGAAGCTTTCTTT	CASSLKPRGVNTEAFF
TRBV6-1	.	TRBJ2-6	TGTGCCAGCAGCCTAAATTCCGGGGCCAACGTCCTGACTTTC	CASSLNSGANVLTF
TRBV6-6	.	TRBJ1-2	TGTGCCAGCAGTTATGTGACTGCAGCCTATGGCTACACCTTC	CASSYVTAAYGYTF
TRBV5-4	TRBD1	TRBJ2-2	TGTGCCAGCAGCTTGATTACAGGGGTGGGCACCGGGGAGCTGTTTTTT	CASSLITGVGTGELFF
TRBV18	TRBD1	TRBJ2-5	TGTGCCAGCTCACGGGGACAGCTCGTTCAAGAGACCCAGTACTTC	CASSRGQLVQETQYF
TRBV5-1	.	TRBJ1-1	TGCGCCAGCAGCTTTCAAGGGGCGAACACTGAAGCTTTCTTT	CASSFQGANTEAFF
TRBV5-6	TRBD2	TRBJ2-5	TGTGCCAGCAGCTCAGCGACTAGCCCGGAGACCCAGTACTTC	CASSSATSPETQYF
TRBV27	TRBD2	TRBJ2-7	TGTGCCAGCAGTTTAAATCGTCTAGCGGGAGCCTACGAGCAGTACTTC	CASSLNRLAGAYEQYF
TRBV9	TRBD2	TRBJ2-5	TGTGCCTGCAGCAGGGGCGGGAGGGGGACCCAGTACTTC	CACSRGGRGTQYF
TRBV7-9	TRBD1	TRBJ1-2	TGTGCCAGCAGCATCCGACAGGGCCCGACCCCTTATGGCTACACCTTC	CASSIRQGPTPYGYTF
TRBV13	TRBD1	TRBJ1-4	TGTGCCAGCAGCTTAGGCATCCCGGGACAGAGCCCGGGGGTGGCAACTAATGAAAAACTGTTTTTT	CASSLGIPGQSPGVATNEKLFF
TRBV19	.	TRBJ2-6	TGTGCCAGTAGTAACGGTCACTCTGGGGCCAACGTCCTGACTTTC	CASSNGHSGANVLTF